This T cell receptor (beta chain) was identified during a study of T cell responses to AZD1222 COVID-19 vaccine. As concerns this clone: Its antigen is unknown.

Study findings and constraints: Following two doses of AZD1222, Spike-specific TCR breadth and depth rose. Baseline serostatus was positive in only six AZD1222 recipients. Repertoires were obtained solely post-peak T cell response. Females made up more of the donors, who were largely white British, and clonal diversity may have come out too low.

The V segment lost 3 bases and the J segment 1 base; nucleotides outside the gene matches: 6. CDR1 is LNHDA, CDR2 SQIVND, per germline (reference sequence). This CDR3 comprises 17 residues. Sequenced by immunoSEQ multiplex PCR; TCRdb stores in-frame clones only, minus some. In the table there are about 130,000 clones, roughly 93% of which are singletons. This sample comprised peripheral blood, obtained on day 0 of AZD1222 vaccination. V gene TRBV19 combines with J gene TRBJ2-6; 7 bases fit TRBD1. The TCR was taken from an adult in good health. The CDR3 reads CASSIGQGESGANVLTF. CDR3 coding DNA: TGTGCCAGTAGTATTGGGCAGGGGGAGTCTGGGGCCAACGTCCTGACTTTC. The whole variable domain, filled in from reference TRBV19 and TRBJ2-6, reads DGGITQSPKYLFRKEGQNVTLSCEQNLNHDAMYWYRQDPGQGLRLIYYSQIVNDFQKGDIAEGYSVSREKKESFPLTVTSAQKNPTAFYLCASSIGQGESGANVLTFGAGSRLTVL.